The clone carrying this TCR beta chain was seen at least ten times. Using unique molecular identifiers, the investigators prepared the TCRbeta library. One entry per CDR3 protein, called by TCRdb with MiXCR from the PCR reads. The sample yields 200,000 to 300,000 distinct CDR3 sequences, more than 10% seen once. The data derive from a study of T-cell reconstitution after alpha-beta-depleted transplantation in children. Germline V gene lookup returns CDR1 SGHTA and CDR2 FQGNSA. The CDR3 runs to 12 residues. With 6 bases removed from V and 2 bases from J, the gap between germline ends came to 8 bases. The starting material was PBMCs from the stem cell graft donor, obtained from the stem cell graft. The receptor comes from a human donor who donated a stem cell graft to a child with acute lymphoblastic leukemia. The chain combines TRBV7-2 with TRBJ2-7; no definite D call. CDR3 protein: CASRDLAYEQYF. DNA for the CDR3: TGTGCCAGCAGGGACCTAGCCTACGAGCAGTACTTC.